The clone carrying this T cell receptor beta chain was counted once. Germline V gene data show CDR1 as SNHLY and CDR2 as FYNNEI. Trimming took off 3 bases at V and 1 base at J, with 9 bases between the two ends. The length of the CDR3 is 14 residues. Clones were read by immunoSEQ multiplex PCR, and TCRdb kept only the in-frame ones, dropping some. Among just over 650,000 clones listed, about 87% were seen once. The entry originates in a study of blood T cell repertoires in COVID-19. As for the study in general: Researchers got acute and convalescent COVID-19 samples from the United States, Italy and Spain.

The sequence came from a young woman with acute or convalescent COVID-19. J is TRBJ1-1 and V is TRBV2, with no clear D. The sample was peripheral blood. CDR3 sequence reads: CASSEPGENTEAFF. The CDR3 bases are TGTGCCAGCAGTGAGCCCGGGGAGAACACTGAAGCTTTCTTT.